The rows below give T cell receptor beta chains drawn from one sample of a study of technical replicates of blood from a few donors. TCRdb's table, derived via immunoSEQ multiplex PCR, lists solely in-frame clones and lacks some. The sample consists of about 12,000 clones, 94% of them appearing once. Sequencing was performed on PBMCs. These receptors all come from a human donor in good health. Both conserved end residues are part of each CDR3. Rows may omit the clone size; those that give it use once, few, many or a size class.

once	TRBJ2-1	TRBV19	CASAGTSGSFVSNEQFF
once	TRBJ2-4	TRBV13	CASSLTPTSGTTLAKNIQYF
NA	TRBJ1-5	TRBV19	CASSIGHFISNQPQHF
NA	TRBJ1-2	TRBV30	CAWSVQQEGLTF
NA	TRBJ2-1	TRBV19	CASTSTPGSNNEQFF
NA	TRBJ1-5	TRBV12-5	CASGLDKNQPQHF
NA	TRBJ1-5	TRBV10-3	CAISATGNSNQPQHF
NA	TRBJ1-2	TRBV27	CASSLQGADGYTF
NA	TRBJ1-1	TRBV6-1	CASTFDREGTEAFF
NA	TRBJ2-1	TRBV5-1	CASSFWPNNEQFF
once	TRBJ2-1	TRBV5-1	CASSPLTSGAGNEQFF
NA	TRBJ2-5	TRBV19	CASSTGVMWETQYF
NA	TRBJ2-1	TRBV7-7	CASSLGLAGGSEQFF
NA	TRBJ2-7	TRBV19	CASSMGLAMSSYEQYF
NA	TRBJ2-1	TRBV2	CASSEGNYVSDGGRFF
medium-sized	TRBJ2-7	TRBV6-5	CASGHSGGLGEQYF
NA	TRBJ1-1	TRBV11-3	CASSLGTGENTEAFF
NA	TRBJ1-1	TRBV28	CASSTGAANTEAFF
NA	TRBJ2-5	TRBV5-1	CASSLDLSGRGEETQYF
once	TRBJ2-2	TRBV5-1	CASKKGILKVANTGELFF
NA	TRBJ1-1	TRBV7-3	CASSPSSSTEAFF
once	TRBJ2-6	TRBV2	CASSEGSGAGANVLTF
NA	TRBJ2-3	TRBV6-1	CASLTSESRTDTQYF
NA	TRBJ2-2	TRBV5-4	CASSTESLNTGELFF
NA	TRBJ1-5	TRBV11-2	CASSLDINQPQHF
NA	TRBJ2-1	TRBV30	CAWSVPYGRLNEQFF
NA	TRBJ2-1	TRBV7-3	CASSRSDEQFF
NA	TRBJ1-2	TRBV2	CASSDRGGSYGYTF
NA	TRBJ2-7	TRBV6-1	CASRLAGVTSYEQYF
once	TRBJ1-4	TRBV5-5	CASSRQGATNEKLFF
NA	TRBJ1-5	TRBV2	CASSDRRYNQPQHF
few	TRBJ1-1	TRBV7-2	CASSLPGGDTEAFF
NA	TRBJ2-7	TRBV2	CASVGQGHEQYF
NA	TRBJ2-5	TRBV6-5	CASGVRYGVETQYF
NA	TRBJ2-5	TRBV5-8	CASSSGTGVQETQYF
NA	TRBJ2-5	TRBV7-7	CASSPVEAAGTQYF
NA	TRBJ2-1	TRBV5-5	CASSLEGWGLASNEQFF
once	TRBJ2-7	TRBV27	CASSLQGSPYEQYF
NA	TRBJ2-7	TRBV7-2	CASSLIGEQYF
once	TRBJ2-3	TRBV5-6	CASSLVGWPSGSGTDTQYF
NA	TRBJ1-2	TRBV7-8	CASSRGGRYGYTF
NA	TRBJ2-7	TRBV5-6	CATHSETSGGTYEQYF
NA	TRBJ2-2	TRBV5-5	CASSQGTSANTGELFF
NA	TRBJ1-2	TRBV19	CASSTGQGYGYTF
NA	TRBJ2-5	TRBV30	CAWNRDQETQYF
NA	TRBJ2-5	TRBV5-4	CASSFTAGTAQETQYF
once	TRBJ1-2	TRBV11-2	CASSRGTGYTF
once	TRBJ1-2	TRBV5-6	CASSVTGGFRYGYTF
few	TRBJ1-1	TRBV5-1	CASSFSGGNTEAFF
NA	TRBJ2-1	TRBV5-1	CASSLGGGYNEQFF
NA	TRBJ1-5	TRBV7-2	CASHGPGNQPQHF
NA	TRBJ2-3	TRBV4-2	CASSQEATLGDTQYF
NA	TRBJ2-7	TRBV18	CASSPPYQLAGTAYEQYF
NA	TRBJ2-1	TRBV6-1	CASREPGLRDEQFF
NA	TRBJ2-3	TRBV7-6	CASSPAGAGTDTQYF
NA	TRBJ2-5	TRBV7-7	CASSLNHQRGETQYF
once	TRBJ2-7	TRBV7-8	CASSYRDSSYEQYF
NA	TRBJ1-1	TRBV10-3	CAISATGVTEAFF
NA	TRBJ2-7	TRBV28	CASSPLGTGIYEQYF
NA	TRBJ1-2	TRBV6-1	CASSEGNRGHYGYTF